This entry lists 16 T cell receptor beta chains sequenced from one sample in a study of cytomegalovirus exposure and HLA in healthy donors. Sequencing was performed with immunoSEQ multiplex PCR; in TCRdb, only in-frame clones are kept and a portion is missing. The sample gives 100,000 to 150,000 clones, 70% to 90% of which show up once; 1.5% to 2% is in the top ten. Sequenced sample: PBMCs. Receptors originate from a young woman in good health and CMV-seronegative.

The chain is built from TRBV10-3 and TRBJ2-5; D perhaps matches TRBD1 (5 bases). Germline V CDR1 and CDR2: ENHRY, SYGVKD. The CDR3 has 14 amino acids. The V end lost 2 bases, the J end lost 2 bases, and 9 bases lay between the germline ends. The chain's CDR3 is CAISETGIQETQYF. The CDR3 nucleotides read TGTGCCATCAGTGAGACAGGAATTCAAGAGACCCAGTACTTC.

This chain uses TRBV27 with TRBJ2-1; 13 bases map to TRBD2. This CDR3 region has 18 residues. Germline V gives CDR1 MNHEY, CDR2 SMNVEV (reference sequence). Trimming removed 3 bases from V and 4 bases from J; junction bases left unmatched: 9. As DNA, the CDR3 is TGTGCCAGCAGTTTCCGACTAGCGGGAGGTCTCTCATACAATGAGCAGTTCTTC. Its protein is CASSFRLAGGLSYNEQFF.

The CDR3 sequence: CASSLAGQVGSYEQYF. As DNA, the CDR3 is TGTGCCAGCAGCTTAGCGGGACAGGTTGGCTCCTACGAGCAGTACTTC. J is TRBJ2-7 and V is TRBV7-2; 8 bases align to TRBD1. This CDR3 comprises 16 residues. In germline, CDR1 is SGHTA, CDR2 FQGNSA. V lost 0 bases, J lost 0 bases, and 4 bases stayed unmatched.

The chain links TRBV4-1 to TRBJ2-7, with 11 bases fitting TRBD2. V lost 2 bases, J lost 0 bases, and 6 bases stayed unmatched. Germline V gene lookup returns CDR1 MGHRA and CDR2 YSYEKL. The CDR3 totals 17 residues. The CDR3 DNA is TGCGCCAGCAGCCAACTAGCGGGGGGCTTAAGCTCCTACGAGCAGTACTTC. It encodes CASSQLAGGLSSYEQYF.

The rearrangement uses TRBV28 and TRBJ2-2; 8 bases are a match to TRBD2. Trimming took 5 bases from V and 0 from J; bases not matched to a gene: 20. Germline V lookup: CDR1 MDHEN, CDR2 SYDVKM. This CDR3 region has 21 residues. The CDR3 here is CASSPVFTRHGGGTNTGELFF. The CDR3 DNA reads TGTGCCAGCAGTCCCGTATTCACCAGGCACGGGGGGGGAACGAACACCGGGGAGCTGTTTTTT.

The chain combines TRBV19 with TRBJ1-5; D not resolved. Germline CDR1 and CDR2: LNHDA and SQIVND (reference sequence). The germline V and J ends were trimmed by 11 bases and 6 bases, with 26 bases remaining between them. The CDR3 loop spans 16 amino acids. This CDR3 reads CAFPHKQRLWAQPQHF. The CDR3 DNA is TGTGCCTTCCCACATAAACAGCGGTTGTGGGCTCAGCCCCAGCATTTT.

The CDR3 is CASSKTGGQETQYF. The CDR3 bases are TGTGCCAGCAGTAAAACAGGGGGGCAAGAGACCCAGTACTTC. V and J are TRBV6-6 and TRBJ2-5; TRBD1 agrees at 8 bases. This CDR3 is built from 14 residues. Trimming cost V 5 bases and J 2 bases; bases outside gene matches: 4. CDR1 is MNHNY, CDR2 SVGAGI, per germline (reference sequence).

V is TRBV30 and J is TRBJ2-7, with 7 bases lining up with TRBD2. Per the germline V gene, CDR1 is GTSNPN and CDR2 is SVGIG (reference sequence). The V gene end was trimmed by 2 bases and the J gene end by 5 bases; junction bases not matched to a gene: 15. This CDR3 contains 16 residues. CDR3 region: CAWSWLRPRGRNEQYF. CDR3 bases: TGTGCCTGGAGTTGGTTGCGACCGCGGGGGAGGAACGAGCAGTACTTC.

The chain has TRBV4-1 and TRBJ1-1, with D possibly TRBD1 on 5 matching bases. The CDR3 is made up of 18 amino acids. CDR1 and CDR2 (germline): MGHRA, YSYEKL. Trimming removed 0 bases from V and 3 bases from J, with 20 bases in between. The CDR3 sequence is CASSQDRLLDGGDTEAFF. DNA for the CDR3: TGCGCCAGCAGCCAAGACCGCCTCCTCGACGGGGGGGACACTGAAGCTTTCTTT.

The chain links TRBV2 to TRBJ2-7; weak D call: TRBD2 (7 bases). The CDR3 extends over 13 amino acids. The ends were cut back, 7 bases at V and 2 bases at J, with 12 bases in the middle. Germline V lookup: CDR1 SNHLY, CDR2 FYNNEI. CDR3 nucleotides: TGTGCCAGCACCCGGGGGGCTCCCTACGAGCAGTACTTC. Protein sequence: CASTRGAPYEQYF.

This clone showed up just once. The chain combines TRBV19 with TRBJ2-2; possible D gene TRBD2, 5 bases. In germline, CDR1 is LNHDA, CDR2 SQIVND (reference sequence). V lost 4 bases to trimming and J lost 5 bases, with 11 bases between them. The CDR3 loop spans 14 amino acids. CDR3 DNA: TGTGCCAGTAGTACGGCCCGGGGAACCGGGGAGCTGTTTTTT. Protein product: CASSTARGTGELFF.

V usage is TRBV28 and J usage is TRBJ2-2, with 15 bases aligning to TRBD2. With 1 base clipped from V and 4 bases from J, the junction kept 7 bases outside the gene matches. Germline V gives CDR1 MDHEN, CDR2 SYDVKM. The CDR3 is 19 amino acids. The CDR3, as DNA: TGTGCCAGCAGTTTATCCCCGGGACTAGCGGGAGGAGGCACCGGGGAGCTGTTTTTT. Protein sequence: CASSLSPGLAGGGTGELFF.

The rearrangement uses TRBV5-8 and TRBJ2-1, with a weak D call TRBD2 (5 bases). This CDR3 region has 14 residues. V gave up 0 bases and J gave up 7 bases, with 11 bases separating them. Germline CDR1 reads SGHTS; CDR2 reads YDEGEE. The CDR3 DNA reads TGTGCCAGCAGCTTGGGTGCTAGCAGAAATGAGCAGTTCTTC. It specifies CASSLGASRNEQFF.

CDR3 amino acids: CASSLFSVPSGRAETQYF. CDR3 nucleotides: TGTGCCAGCAGCTTATTCAGTGTGCCTAGCGGGAGAGCGGAGACCCAGTACTTC. This chain connects TRBV11-2 to TRBJ2-5, with TRBD2 identical over 10 bases. J was trimmed by 5 bases and V by 2 bases; bases with no gene match: 14. Germline lookup yields CDR1 SGHAT and CDR2 FQNNGV. The CDR3 sequence is 18 residues long.

The chain combines TRBV27 with TRBJ2-7, with TRBD1 matching over 8 bases. V trimming: 6 bases; J trimming: 0 bases; junction bases outside the gene matches: 7. CDR1 MNHEY and CDR2 SMNVEV come from the germline V gene (reference sequence). There are 15 residues in the CDR3. CDR3 in DNA: TGTGCCAGCAGGGGCAGGGACAGGCCCTCCTACGAGCAGTACTTC. This encodes CASRGRDRPSYEQYF.

The rearrangement uses TRBV28 and TRBJ2-7, with D maybe TRBD1 (6 bases). The CDR3 length is 13 residues. V lost 4 bases to trimming and J lost 2 bases, with 9 bases between them. Germline V gene lookup returns CDR1 MDHEN and CDR2 SYDVKM. CDR3 loop: CASSYQGTYEQYF. The CDR3 DNA reads TGTGCCAGCAGTTACCAGGGGACCTACGAGCAGTACTTC.